The entry below gives a single T cell receptor beta chain sequence along with its context. Its antigen remains unidentified. This CDR3 region has 16 residues. Germline values: CDR1 LGHDT, CDR2 YNNKEL (reference sequence). V was cut by 0 bases and J by 1 base, with 12 bases left in between. The data are from a study of T cell responses to AZD1222 COVID-19 vaccine. Study background: The study pooled second doses at about 4 or about 12 weeks. Study-level points and caveats: Rises in breadth and depth of Spike-specific TCRs came after two AZD1222 doses. White British ancestry dominated among donors, who included more females, and clonal diversity was possibly underestimated.

TCRdb's table, derived via immunoSEQ multiplex PCR, lists solely in-frame clones and lacks some. The data show about 120,000 clones, roughly 85% seen once. The genes are TRBV3-1 (or the pseudogene TRBV3-2) and TRBJ1-1; the D is unclear. Specimen: peripheral blood, collected on day 0 of AZD1222 vaccination. The receptor was derived from an adult in good health. The CDR3, as DNA: TGTGCCAGCAGCCAAGATTTAGGCAGGCGGAACACTGAAGCTTTCTTT. Translated, it gives CASSQDLGRRNTEAFF.